The 27 T cell receptor beta chains below come from one sample, sequenced in a study of T cell responses to AZD1222 COVID-19 vaccine. Clones were read by immunoSEQ multiplex PCR, and TCRdb kept only the in-frame ones, dropping some. The data hold some 150,000 clones, with around 89% observed a single time. Specimen: peripheral blood, collected on day 0 of AZD1222 vaccination. The source is an adult in good health.

The rearrangement uses TRBV5-1 and TRBJ1-3; tentative D call: TRBD1 (5 bases). Germline loops: CDR1 SGHRS, CDR2 YFSETQ. This CDR3 has 17 amino acids. Trimming left V 0 bases short and J 0 bases short, with 13 bases between. The CDR3, as DNA: TGCGCCAGCAGCTTGGTGGTGCAGGGATACTCTGGAAACACCATATATTTT. This sequence encodes CASSLVVQGYSGNTIYF.

The chain employs TRBV6-2 or TRBV6-3 and TRBJ2-7; no firm D call. Germline V lookup: CDR1 MNHEY, CDR2 SVGEGT. The length of the CDR3 is 11 residues. Between the trimmed V and J ends, which lost 0 bases and 6 bases, there was a span of 3 bases. CDR3 DNA sequence: TGTGCCAGCAGTTACTCGTTCGAGCAGTACTTC. It codes for CASSYSFEQYF.

The chain recombines TRBV4-1 with TRBJ2-2; TRBD1 matches at 8 bases. This CDR3 has 17 residues. Germline assignment: CDR1 MGHRA and CDR2 YSYEKL. V trimming: 4 bases; J trimming: 8 bases; junction bases outside the gene matches: 15. The CDR3 sequence is CASSRSGQTGVAGELFF. The DNA for the CDR3 is TGCGCCAGCAGCCGTTCGGGACAGACAGGGGTAGCGGGGGAGCTGTTTTTT.

V and J are TRBV24-1 and TRBJ2-1; D uncertain. Germline V gene sequence: CDR1 KGHDR, CDR2 SFDVKD. This CDR3 has 15 amino acids. The ends were cut back, 3 bases at V and 2 bases at J, with 10 bases in the middle. In nucleotides, the CDR3 is TGTGCCACCAGTGATGCTAGTTCCCCCTACAATGAGCAGTTCTTC. Protein sequence: CATSDASSPYNEQFF.

The rearrangement uses TRBV19 and TRBJ1-2; 12 bases map to TRBD1. Germline V gene data show CDR1 as LNHDA and CDR2 as SQIVND (reference sequence). This CDR3 has 19 amino acids. Losses at the gene ends were 4 bases for V and 4 bases for J; bases not matched to a gene: 16. CDR3 region: CASSSAGTGGAPRSYGYTF. In DNA form, the CDR3 reads TGTGCCAGTAGTAGCGCCGGGACAGGGGGCGCCCCGAGAAGCTATGGCTACACCTTC.

Here the CDR3 reads CASSPGAGDTQYF. Here the CDR3 DNA reads TGTGCCAGCAGCCCGGGGGCTGGGGATACGCAGTATTTT. This chain connects TRBV13 to TRBJ2-3, with D perhaps TRBD1 or TRBD2 (6 bases each). This CDR3 spans 13 amino acids. Per germline, CDR1 PRHDT and CDR2 FYEKMQ (reference sequence). V lost 5 bases, J lost 6 bases, and 12 bases lay in between.

This chain connects TRBV18 to TRBJ1-6; 7 nucleotides align to TRBD1. This CDR3 contains 14 residues. The V gene's germline CDR1 is KGHSH and CDR2 LQKENI. V trimming: 4 bases; J trimming: 9 bases; junction bases outside the gene matches: 6. CDR3 bases: TGTGCCAGCTCACAGGCGACAGGGCTTTCACCCCTCCACTTT. Protein product: CASSQATGLSPLHF.

This chain links TRBV3-1 (or the pseudogene TRBV3-2) with TRBJ1-2; D is ambiguous. This CDR3 is 14 amino acids long. V was clipped by 1 base and J by 2 bases, with 8 bases between them. Per germline, CDR1 LGHDT and CDR2 YNNKEL (reference sequence). CDR3 DNA sequence: TGTGCCAGCAGCCAAGTAACATCAAACTATGGCTACACCTTC. Translation: CASSQVTSNYGYTF.

V is TRBV6-5 and J is TRBJ1-3; D not certain. This CDR3 comprises 13 residues. Per the germline V gene, CDR1 is MNHEY and CDR2 is SVGAGI. Between the trimmed V and J ends, which lost 5 bases and 2 bases, there was a span of 7 bases. CDR3 nucleotides: TGTGCCAGCAGTACAGAGACTGGAAACACCATATATTTT. Protein sequence: CASSTETGNTIYF.

This chain connects TRBV7-8 to TRBJ1-2; 11 nucleotides line up with TRBD1. The germline CDR1 and CDR2 sequences are SGHVS and FQNEAQ. The length of the CDR3 is 16 residues. The trim removed 1 base at V and 2 bases at J, leaving 3 bases unmatched. The CDR3 here is CASSLGTGGLNYGYTF. The CDR3 coding sequence is TGTGCCAGCAGCTTAGGGACAGGGGGCCTAAACTATGGCTACACCTTC.

The chain employs TRBV19 and TRBJ1-2; D is undetermined. The V gene's germline CDR1 is LNHDA and CDR2 SQIVND (reference sequence). Trimming removed 2 bases at V and 8 bases at J, with 12 bases between. This CDR3 region has 13 residues. This CDR3 reads CASSIKGIYGYTF. CDR3 sequence (DNA): TGTGCCAGTAGTATAAAAGGGATCTACGGCTACACCTTC.

J is TRBJ2-1 and V is TRBV10-3; TRBD1 matches 7 bases. The CDR3 is 14 residues long. CDR1 and CDR2 (germline): ENHRY, SYGVKD. The V and J ends lost 6 bases and 5 bases, in that order; junction bases with no gene match: 7. In nucleotides, the CDR3 is TGTGCCATCAGGAAGCTGACAGGGAACAATGAGCAGTTCTTC. This codes for CAIRKLTGNNEQFF.

The J gene is TRBJ2-7, the V gene TRBV7-2; D tentatively fits TRBD1 or TRBD2 (5 bases each). Germline V gives CDR1 SGHTA, CDR2 FQGNSA. This CDR3 is 14 amino acids long. V shed 3 bases and J shed 2 bases, with 11 bases lying between them. The CDR3 DNA reads TGTGCCAGCAGCTTTGGGGGTCCCCCCTACGAGCAGTACTTC. This gives the protein CASSFGGPPYEQYF.

The chain employs TRBV28 and TRBJ2-7, with 12 bases lining up with TRBD2. The CDR3 is 14 residues long. Trimming cost V 8 bases and J 2 bases; bases outside gene matches: 4. CDR1 is MDHEN, CDR2 SYDVKM, per germline. This chain's CDR3 is CASHLAGGAYEQYF. CDR3 in DNA: TGTGCCAGCCACCTAGCGGGGGGGGCCTACGAGCAGTACTTC.

V is TRBV29-1 and J is TRBJ2-1; unclear D gene. V lost 3 bases and J lost 14, with 8 bases in between. This CDR3 comprises 9 residues. Per the germline V gene, CDR1 is SQVTM and CDR2 is ANQGSEA. The DNA for the CDR3 is TGCAGCGTTGAGGAAGGAAAGTTCTTC. Translated: CSVEEGKFF.

The CDR3 DNA reads TGTGCCAGCAGCCATGGGACAGTAAATAATTCACCCCTCCACTTT. The encoded protein is CASSHGTVNNSPLHF. The gene calls are TRBV5-8 and TRBJ1-6; TRBD1 matches 7 bases. Germline V gene data show CDR1 as SGHTS and CDR2 as YDEGEE. CDR3 size: 15 residues. After removal of 4 bases from V and 5 bases from J, the junction contained 6 bases not matched to a gene. The full variable domain, with the rest looked up from reference TRBV5-8 and TRBJ1-6, is EAGVTQSPTHLIKTRGQQATLRCSPISGHTSVYWYQQALGLGLQFLLWYDEGEERNRGNFPPRFSGRQFPNYSSELNVNALELEDSALYLCASSHGTVNNSPLHFGNGTRLTVT.

The genes are TRBV19 and TRBJ1-6, with 9 positions matching TRBD1. V shed 6 bases and J 6 bases; nucleotides not matched to a gene: 3. The CDR3 is 14 amino acids. Germline V gene lookup returns CDR1 LNHDA and CDR2 SQIVND (reference sequence). The CDR3 nucleotides read TGTGCCAGTAGATTACAGGGGGCTAATTCACCCCTCCACTTT. Translating gives CASRLQGANSPLHF.

The chain recombines TRBV28 with TRBJ2-7, with D perhaps being TRBD1 or TRBD2 (5 bases each). The germline V gene encodes CDR1 MDHEN and CDR2 SYDVKM. V was cut by 3 bases and J by 2 bases, with 11 bases left in between. This CDR3 is built from 14 residues. CDR3 loop: CASSFGAFTYEQYF. In DNA form, the CDR3 reads TGTGCCAGCAGTTTCGGGGCCTTCACCTACGAGCAGTACTTC.

The chain joins TRBV28 to TRBJ2-7; D unclear. CDR1 is MDHEN, CDR2 SYDVKM, per germline. V was pared by 4 bases and J by 0 bases, with 10 bases between. CDR3 length: 14 amino acids. CDR3 in amino acids: CASSSHDGSYEQYF. DNA for the CDR3: TGTGCCAGCAGTTCCCACGACGGCTCCTACGAGCAGTACTTC. The full variable domain, rest sourced from reference TRBV28 and TRBJ2-7, is DVKVTQSSRYLVKRTGEKVFLECVQDMDHENMFWYRQDPGLGLRLIYFSYDVKMKEKGDIPEGYSVSREKKERFSLILESASTNQTSMYLCASSSHDGSYEQYFGPGTRLTVT.

The chain combines TRBV7-3 with TRBJ1-1; D is perhaps TRBD1 (6 bases). Germline loops: CDR1 SGHTA, CDR2 FQGTGA. The CDR3 loop spans 13 amino acids. Deletions cut 6 bases from V and 4 bases from J, with 12 bases between. DNA for the CDR3: TGTGCCAGCAGTCCTCAGGGGAGCACTGAAGCTTTCTTT. This sequence encodes CASSPQGSTEAFF. Together with reference TRBV7-3 and TRBJ1-1, the CDR3 gives the full variable domain: GAGVSQTPSNKVTEKGKYVELRCDPISGHTALYWYRQSLGQGPEFLIYFQGTGAADDSGLPNDRFFAVRPEGSVSTLKIQRTERGDSAVYLCASSPQGSTEAFFGQGTRLTVV.

The genes are TRBV7-3 and TRBJ2-7, with D uncertain. Germline CDR1 reads SGHTA; CDR2 reads FQGTGA. This CDR3 comprises 21 residues. V lost 5 bases and J 2 bases, leaving 34 bases between the germline ends. The CDR3 DNA follows: TGTGCCAGCAGCCCAAGCTATGCGGTAGTTGATCGGAGTTTGGGCACCTACGAGCAGTACTTC. As protein: CASSPSYAVVDRSLGTYEQYF.

This chain links TRBV5-1 with TRBJ2-3, with D unclear. V was pared by 0 bases and J by 6 bases, with 11 bases between. CDR3 length: 14 residues. CDR1 and CDR2 (germline): SGHRS, YFSETQ. DNA of the CDR3: TGCGCCAGCAGCTTGGCCCGCGGCGCGGATACGCAGTATTTT. It yields the protein CASSLARGADTQYF.

The rearrangement links TRBV10-3 to TRBJ2-7; D may match TRBD1 or TRBD2 (5 bases each). Between the trimmed V and J ends, which lost 7 bases and 5 bases, there was a span of 15 bases. The CDR3 has 13 residues. The germline CDR1 and CDR2 sequences are ENHRY and SYGVKD. CDR3 DNA: TGTGCCATCAAGGGCTCGAGGGGCCACGAGCAGTACTTC. Its protein product is CAIKGSRGHEQYF.

The rearrangement uses TRBV7-2 and TRBJ1-2, with no clear D. CDR3 size: 13 residues. Germline V gene sequence: CDR1 SGHTA, CDR2 FQGNSA. Trimming removed 6 bases at V and 6 bases at J, with 14 bases between. This CDR3 reads CASSLQWGDGYTF. CDR3 in DNA: TGTGCCAGCAGTCTCCAGTGGGGAGATGGCTACACCTTC.

The chain carries TRBV5-5 and TRBJ1-2; TRBD1 agrees at 10 bases. V lost 2 bases, J lost 4 bases, and 8 bases stayed unmatched. CDR1 SGHKS and CDR2 YYEKEE come from the germline V gene (reference sequence). The CDR3 is 16 amino acids. CDR3 residues: CASSLASGTGAYGYTF. CDR3 coding DNA: TGTGCCAGCAGCTTAGCCTCCGGGACAGGGGCCTATGGCTACACCTTC.

Notes on this clone: Germline and junction disagree at one end, which may indicate a read error. The chain combines TRBV29-1 with TRBJ2-6; D gene uncertain. CDR3 size: 12 residues. The germline V gene has CDR1 SQVTM and CDR2 ANQGSEA. The CDR3 nucleotides are TGCAGCGTAACCTCTGGGCCCAACGTCCTGACTTTC. Translation gives CSVTSGPNVLTF.

The chain recombines TRBV19 with TRBJ2-1; D not certain. Germline CDR1 reads LNHDA; CDR2 reads SQIVND (reference sequence). This CDR3 has 11 amino acids. V lost 7 bases and J lost 3, with 4 bases in between. The CDR3 here is CASTNYNEQFF. The DNA of the CDR3 is TGTGCCAGTACCAACTACAATGAGCAGTTCTTC.